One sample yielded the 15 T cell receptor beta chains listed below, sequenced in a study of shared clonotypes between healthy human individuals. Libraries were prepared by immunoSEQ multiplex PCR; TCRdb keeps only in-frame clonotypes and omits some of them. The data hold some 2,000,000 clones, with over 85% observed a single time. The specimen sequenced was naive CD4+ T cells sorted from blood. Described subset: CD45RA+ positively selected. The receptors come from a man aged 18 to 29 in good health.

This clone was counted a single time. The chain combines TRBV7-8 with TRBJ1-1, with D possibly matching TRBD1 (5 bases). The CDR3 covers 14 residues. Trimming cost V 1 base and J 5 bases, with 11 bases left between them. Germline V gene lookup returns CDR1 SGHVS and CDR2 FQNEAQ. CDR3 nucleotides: TGTGCCAGCAGCTTAGTTGTGGGACGGACTGAAGCTTTCTTT. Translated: CASSLVVGRTEAFF.

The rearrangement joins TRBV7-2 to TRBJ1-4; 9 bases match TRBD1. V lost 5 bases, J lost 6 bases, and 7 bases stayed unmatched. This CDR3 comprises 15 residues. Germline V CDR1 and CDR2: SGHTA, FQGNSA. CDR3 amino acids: CASSPPGQGYEKLFF. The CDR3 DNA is TGTGCCAGCAGCCCTCCGGGACAGGGATATGAAAAACTGTTTTTT.

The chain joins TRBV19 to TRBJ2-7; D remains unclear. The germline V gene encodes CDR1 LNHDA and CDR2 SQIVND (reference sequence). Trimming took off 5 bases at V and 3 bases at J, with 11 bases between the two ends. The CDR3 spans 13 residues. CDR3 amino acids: CASSLKSGYEQYF. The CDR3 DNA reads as TGTGCCAGTAGTTTAAAATCGGGCTACGAGCAGTACTTC.

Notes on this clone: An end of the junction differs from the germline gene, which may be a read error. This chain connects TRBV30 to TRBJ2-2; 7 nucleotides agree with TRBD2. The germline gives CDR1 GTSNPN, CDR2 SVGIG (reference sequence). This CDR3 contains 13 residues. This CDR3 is CARRWGGTGELFF. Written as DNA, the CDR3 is TGTGCCCGGAGGTGGGGGGGCACCGGGGAGCTGTTTTTT.

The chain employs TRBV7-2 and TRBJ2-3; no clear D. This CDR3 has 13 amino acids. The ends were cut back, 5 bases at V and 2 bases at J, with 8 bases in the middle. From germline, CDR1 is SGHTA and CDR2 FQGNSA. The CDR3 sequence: CASSRGPTDTQYF. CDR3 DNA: TGTGCCAGCAGCCGAGGCCCCACAGATACGCAGTATTTT.

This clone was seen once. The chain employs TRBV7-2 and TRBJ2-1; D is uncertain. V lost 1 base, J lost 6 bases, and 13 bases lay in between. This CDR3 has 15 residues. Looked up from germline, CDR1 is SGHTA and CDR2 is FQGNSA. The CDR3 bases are TGTGCCAGCAGCTTAGGGCTGAACGGCCCCAATGAGCAGTTCTTC. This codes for CASSLGLNGPNEQFF.

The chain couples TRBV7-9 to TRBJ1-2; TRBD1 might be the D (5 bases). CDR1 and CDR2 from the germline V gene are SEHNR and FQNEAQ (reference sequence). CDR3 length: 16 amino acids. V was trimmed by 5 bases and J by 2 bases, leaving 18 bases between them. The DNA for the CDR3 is TGTGCCAGCAGCGTAAACGTCCGGGGACCGAACTATGGCTACACCTTC. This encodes CASSVNVRGPNYGYTF. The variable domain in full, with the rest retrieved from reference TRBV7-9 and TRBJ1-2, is DTGVSQNPRHKITKRGQNVTFRCDPISEHNRLYWYRQTLGQGPEFLTYFQNEAQLEKSRLLSDRFSAERPKGSFSTLEIQRTEQGDSAMYLCASSVNVRGPNYGYTFGSGTRLTVV.

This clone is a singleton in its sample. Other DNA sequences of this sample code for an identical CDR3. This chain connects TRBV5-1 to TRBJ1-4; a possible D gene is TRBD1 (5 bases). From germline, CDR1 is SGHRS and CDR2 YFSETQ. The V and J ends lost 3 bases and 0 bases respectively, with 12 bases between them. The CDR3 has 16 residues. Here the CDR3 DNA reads TGCGCCAGCAGCTATGGGACGGCCTCAACTAATGAAAAACTGTTTTTT. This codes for CASSYGTASTNEKLFF. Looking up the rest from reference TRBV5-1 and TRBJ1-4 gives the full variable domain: KAGVTQTPRYLIKTRGQQVTLSCSPISGHRSVSWYQQTPGQGLQFLFEYFSETQRNKGNFPGRFSGRQFSNSRSEMNVSTLELGDSALYLCASSYGTASTNEKLFFGSGTQLSVL.

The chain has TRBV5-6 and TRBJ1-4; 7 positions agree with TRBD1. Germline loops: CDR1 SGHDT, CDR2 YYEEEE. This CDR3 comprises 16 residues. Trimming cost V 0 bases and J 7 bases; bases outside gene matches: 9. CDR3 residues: CASSLAVAGGREKLFF. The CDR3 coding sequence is TGTGCCAGCAGCTTGGCCGTGGCAGGGGGACGTGAAAAACTGTTTTTT.

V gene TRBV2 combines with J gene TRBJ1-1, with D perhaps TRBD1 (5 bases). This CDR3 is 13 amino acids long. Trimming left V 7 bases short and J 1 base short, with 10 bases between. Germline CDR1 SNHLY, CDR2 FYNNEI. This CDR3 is CASTAQANTEAFF. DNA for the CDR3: TGTGCCAGCACTGCACAGGCGAACACTGAAGCTTTCTTT.

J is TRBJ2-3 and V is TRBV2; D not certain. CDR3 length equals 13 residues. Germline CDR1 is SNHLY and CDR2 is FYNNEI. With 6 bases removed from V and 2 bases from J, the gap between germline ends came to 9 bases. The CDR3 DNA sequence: TGTGCCAGCAGGGGCAGTTTCACAGATACGCAGTATTTT. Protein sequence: CASRGSFTDTQYF.

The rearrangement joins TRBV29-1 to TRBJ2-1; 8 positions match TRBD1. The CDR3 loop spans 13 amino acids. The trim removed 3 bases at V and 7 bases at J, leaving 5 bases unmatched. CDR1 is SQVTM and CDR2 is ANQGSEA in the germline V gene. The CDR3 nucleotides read TGCAGCGTTGATCAGGGGGCGCGGAATGAGCAGTTCTTC. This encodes CSVDQGARNEQFF.

The CDR3 DNA follows: TGTGCCAGCAGCTTAGCTTCGGCGGGTTCCTACAATGAGCAGTTCTTC. Translating it yields CASSLASAGSYNEQFF. The chain couples TRBV7-2 to TRBJ2-1; possibly TRBD2 for D (5 bases). CDR1 is SGHTA, CDR2 FQGNSA, per germline. This CDR3 is 16 amino acids long. V was cut by 0 bases and J by 1 base, with 10 bases left in between.

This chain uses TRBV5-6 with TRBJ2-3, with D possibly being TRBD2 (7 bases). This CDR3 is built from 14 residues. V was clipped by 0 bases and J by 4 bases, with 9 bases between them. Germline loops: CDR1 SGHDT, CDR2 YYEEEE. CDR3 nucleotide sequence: TGTGCCAGCAGCTTGGGGCGGGGGCCAGATACGCAGTATTTT. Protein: CASSLGRGPDTQYF.

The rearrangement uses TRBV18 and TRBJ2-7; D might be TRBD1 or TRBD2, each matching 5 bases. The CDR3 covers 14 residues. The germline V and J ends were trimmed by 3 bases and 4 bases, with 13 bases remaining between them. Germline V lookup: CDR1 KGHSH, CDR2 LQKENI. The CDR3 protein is CASSPSGTFYEQYF. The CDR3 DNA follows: TGTGCCAGCTCACCCTCCGGGACCTTTTACGAGCAGTACTTC.